A single sample is the source of the 27 T cell receptor beta chains below, sequenced in a study of T cells in Graves' hyperthyroidism and ophthalmopathy. Amplified TCR beta CDR3 regions came from RNA transcripts. TCR CDR3 underwent first-round RT-PCR with the HTBI primer set. Each CDR3 protein is one row after TCRdb ran MiXCR on the multiplex PCR reads. The table has some 300,000 distinct CDR3 sequences, roughly 13% seen once. Sequenced sample: blood. These receptors came from a woman aged 25-40 years with Graves' hyperthyroidism that later progressed to Graves' ophthalmopathy.

This clonotype came up many times. The rearrangement joins TRBV29-1 to TRBJ1-1, with 8 bases lining up with TRBD1. Germline V CDR1 and CDR2: SQVTM, ANQGSEA. Trimming took 1 base from V and 2 from J; bases not matched to a gene: 3. The CDR3 consists of 14 residues. Here the CDR3 reads CSVEVGQVNTEAFF. As DNA, the CDR3 is TGCAGCGTTGAAGTGGGACAGGTTAACACTGAAGCTTTCTTT.

The chain links TRBV7-3 to TRBJ1-4; no reliable D call. The V end lost 4 bases, the J end lost 8 bases, and 11 bases lay between the germline ends. Per germline, CDR1 SGHTA and CDR2 FQGTGA. The CDR3 sequence is 13 residues long. The CDR3 region has the DNA TGTGCCAGCAGCTCCCTACCGGACGAAAAACTGTTTTTT. Translating gives CASSSLPDEKLFF.

The sample holds many counts of this clonotype. The chain joins TRBV5-8 to TRBJ2-5, with 14 nucleotides matching TRBD2. The CDR3 contains 20 residues. Losses at the gene ends were 3 bases for V and 4 bases for J; bases not matched to a gene: 17. Germline V CDR1 and CDR2: SGHTS, YDEGEE. The CDR3 nucleotides are TGTGCCAGCAGCTCCCTAGGCCACTCCGGGACTAGCGGGAGAGGAGAGACCCAGTACTTC. It translates to CASSSLGHSGTSGRGETQYF.

This clonotype was counted many times. The V and J genes are TRBV20-1 and TRBJ2-3; D gene ambiguous. Germline CDR1 and CDR2: DFQATT and SNEGSKA (reference sequence). The length of the CDR3 is 13 residues. Deletions cut 4 bases from V and 6 bases from J, with 14 bases between. In nucleotides, the CDR3 is TGCAGTGCTAAGCCGTCTTTGCGGGATACGCAGTATTTT. Amino acid sequence: CSAKPSLRDTQYF.

A few counts support this clonotype. The rearrangement joins TRBV27 to TRBJ2-2; unclear D gene. Trimming pared 7 bases from V and 1 base from J, leaving 7 bases between. Germline lookup yields CDR1 MNHEY and CDR2 SMNVEV (reference sequence). This CDR3 has 13 amino acids. CDR3 protein: CASMQLNTGELFF. The CDR3 DNA is TGTGCCAGCATGCAGTTGAACACCGGGGAGCTGTTTTTT.

This clonotype was counted a few times. This rearrangement joins TRBV6-2 or TRBV6-3 to TRBJ2-5, with 9 bases fitting TRBD1. CDR1 and CDR2 (germline): MNHEY, SVGEGT. The V gene end was trimmed by 0 bases and the J gene end by 5 bases; junction bases not matched to a gene: 4. This CDR3 spans 15 amino acids. The CDR3 is CASSYSYRGQETQYF. DNA of the CDR3: TGTGCCAGCAGTTACTCATACAGGGGGCAGGAGACCCAGTACTTC.

This clonotype was seen a few times. The rearrangement joins TRBV6-2 or TRBV6-3 to TRBJ1-5; no clear D. Germline V CDR1 and CDR2: MNHEY, SVGEGT. The CDR3 contains 15 residues. Trimming stripped 2 bases from V and 0 bases from J, with 8 bases between. The CDR3 region has the DNA TGTGCCAGCAGTTACAGGAGATATAGCAATCAGCCCCAGCATTTT. Protein product: CASSYRRYSNQPQHF.

The chain has TRBV2 and TRBJ2-1; 12 positions agree with TRBD1. The V and J ends lost 3 bases and 10 bases, in that order; junction bases with no gene match: 10. The CDR3 sequence is 16 residues long. From germline, CDR1 is SNHLY and CDR2 FYNNEI. CDR3 in amino acids: CASSDQEGQGAQEQFF. CDR3 sequence (DNA): TGTGCCAGCAGTGACCAAGAGGGACAGGGGGCGCAGGAGCAGTTCTTC.

This clonotype was picked up many times. The chain's CDR3 is CASSPESSYNEQFF. In DNA, the CDR3 is TGTGCCAGCAGCCCGGAGAGCTCCTACAATGAGCAGTTCTTC. The rearrangement uses TRBV3-1 and TRBJ2-1; no definite D call. Trimming removed 4 bases from V and 0 bases from J, with 7 bases in between. The CDR3 contains 14 residues. Germline CDR1 and CDR2: LGHDT and YNNKEL (reference sequence).

This clonotype was recorded at least ten times. The CDR3 DNA follows: TGTGCCAGCAGCTATCCCATCTACCAGCGGGAGAACTTTGAGCAGTTCTTC. It specifies CASSYPIYQRENFEQFF. The chain joins TRBV7-9 to TRBJ2-1, with 8 bases matching TRBD2. The CDR3 has 17 residues. The V segment lost 4 bases and the J segment 9 bases; nucleotides outside the gene matches: 17. The germline V gene encodes CDR1 SEHNR and CDR2 FQNEAQ (reference sequence).

This clonotype was detected many times. The rearrangement uses TRBV7-3 and TRBJ2-7; 9 bases are shared with TRBD2. With 1 base clipped from V and 5 bases from J, the junction kept 6 bases outside the gene matches. Germline CDR1 and CDR2: SGHTA and FQGTGA. The CDR3 loop spans 15 amino acids. This CDR3 reads CASSLSGRATHEQYF. The CDR3 DNA follows: TGTGCCAGCAGCTTAAGCGGGAGGGCCACCCACGAGCAGTACTTC.

This chain joins TRBV25-1 and TRBJ1-1, with 10 bases identical to TRBD1. V gave up 9 bases and J gave up 1 base; unmatched junction bases: 5. Germline V gives CDR1 MGHDK, CDR2 SYGVNS. This CDR3 has 14 amino acids. CDR3 amino acids: CASRDRGTNTEAFF. The CDR3 DNA sequence: TGTGCCAGTCGGGACAGGGGCACGAACACTGAAGCTTTCTTT. The full variable domain, completed using reference TRBV25-1 and TRBJ1-1, is EADIYQTPRYLVIGTGKKITLECSQTMGHDKMYWYQQDPGMELHLIHYSYGVNSTEKGDLSSESTVSRIRTEHFPLTLESARPSHTSQYLCASRDRGTNTEAFFGQGTRLTVV.

The genes are TRBV24-1 and TRBJ2-7, with D maybe TRBD2 (7 bases). The CDR3 loop spans 13 amino acids. CDR1 is KGHDR, CDR2 SFDVKD, per germline. Trimming removed 9 bases from V and 6 bases from J, with 17 bases in between. DNA for the CDR3: TGTGCCACCGGCCCCGGGGGGCGGATCGAGCAGTACTTC. It codes for CATGPGGRIEQYF.

This clonotype was counted ten times or more. The V and J genes are TRBV20-1 and TRBJ2-7; TRBD1 matches 9 bases. This CDR3 spans 12 amino acids. From germline, CDR1 is DFQATT and CDR2 SNEGSKA (reference sequence). Trimming at V came to 6 bases and at J to 7 bases, leaving 7 bases not matched to a gene. The CDR3 nucleotides are TGCAGTGCACCGACAGGGGGGAGAGAGCAGTACTTC. This sequence encodes CSAPTGGREQYF.

This clonotype was seen a few times. The chain recombines TRBV28 with TRBJ1-6; D is uncertain. V dropped 6 bases and J dropped 10 bases, with 10 bases sitting between them. CDR1 is MDHEN and CDR2 is SYDVKM in the germline V gene. The CDR3 length is 12 residues. CDR3 nucleotide sequence: TGTGCCAGCAGCCTCGGGGTGTCACCCCTCCACTTT. It yields the protein CASSLGVSPLHF.

This clonotype was recorded many times. The V gene is TRBV12-3 or TRBV12-4, the J gene TRBJ2-3, with D possibly being TRBD1 (7 bases). The CDR3 contains 16 residues. With 3 bases removed from V and 4 bases from J, the gap between germline ends came to 17 bases. The CDR3 loop reads CASSLQGGGGADTQYF. The CDR3 nucleotides read TGTGCCAGCAGTTTGCAGGGGGGAGGTGGGGCAGATACGCAGTATTTT.

This clonotype showed up many times. This chain connects TRBV30 to TRBJ1-4; D ambiguous. The CDR3 covers 15 residues. Germline CDR1 GTSNPN, CDR2 SVGIG (reference sequence). V lost 1 base to trimming and J lost 3 bases, with 12 bases between them. For the CDR3, the DNA is TGTGCCTGGAGTGAAGGATTGTGGGCTAATGAAAAACTGTTTTTT. Its translation is CAWSEGLWANEKLFF. The entire variable domain, with the rest obtained from reference TRBV30 and TRBJ1-4, is as follows: SQTIHQWPATLVQPVGSPLSLECTVEGTSNPNLYWYRQAAGRGLQLLFYSVGIGQISSEVPQNLSASRPQDRQFILSSKKLLLSDSGFYLCAWSEGLWANEKLFFGSGTQLSVL.

This clonotype came up many times. V and J are TRBV7-2 and TRBJ2-7; 10 nucleotides agree with TRBD1. After removal of 4 bases from V and 5 bases from J, the junction contained 11 bases not matched to a gene. Germline-derived CDR1 and CDR2 are SGHTA and FQGNSA. The length of the CDR3 is 16 residues. This CDR3 is CASSWIRDRGTHEQYF. CDR3 sequence (DNA): TGTGCCAGCAGCTGGATCCGGGACAGGGGTACCCACGAGCAGTACTTC.

This chain connects TRBV4-2 to TRBJ2-3; 7 nucleotides agree with TRBD2. Trimming removed 0 bases from V and 1 base from J; junction bases left unmatched: 4. This CDR3 is 16 amino acids long. Germline V gives CDR1 LGHNA, CDR2 YNFKEQ. This chain's CDR3 is CASSQDMGGGTDTQYF. The CDR3 region has the DNA TGTGCCAGCAGCCAAGATATGGGGGGGGGCACAGATACGCAGTATTTT.

The table lists this clonotype with many counts. The chain uses TRBV29-1 and TRBJ1-1, with TRBD1 as a possible D gene (5 bases). The CDR3 extends over 13 amino acids. V was clipped by 7 bases and J by 0 bases, with 12 bases between them. The germline V gene encodes CDR1 SQVTM and CDR2 ANQGSEA. CDR3: CSAPAGMNTEAFF. Written as DNA, the CDR3 is TGCAGCGCCCCGGCAGGGATGAACACTGAAGCTTTCTTT.

In this sample, this clonotype turned up many times. The chain couples TRBV7-2 to TRBJ2-2; 8 positions agree with TRBD2. In germline, CDR1 is SGHTA, CDR2 FQGNSA. This CDR3 is 15 amino acids long. The V segment lost 1 base and the J segment 6 bases; nucleotides outside the gene matches: 4. In nucleotides, the CDR3 is TGTGCCAGCAGCTTAGGGACTAGCCGGGCCGGGGAGCTGTTTTTT. It yields the protein CASSLGTSRAGELFF.

This clonotype was seen ten or more times. The genes are TRBV3-1 and TRBJ2-2; no definite D call. The CDR3 is 13 residues long. The V end lost 3 bases, the J end lost 6 bases, and 8 bases lay between the germline ends. The germline CDR1 and CDR2 sequences are LGHDT and YNNKEL (reference sequence). The CDR3 DNA follows: TGTGCCAGCAGCCAGGGTAAAGCCGGGGAGCTGTTTTTT. It codes for CASSQGKAGELFF.

At least ten counts were recorded for this clonotype. The chain has TRBV7-2 and TRBJ2-7; D call uncertain. CDR3 length: 15 residues. Trimming stripped 1 base from V and 0 bases from J, with 10 bases between. CDR1 and CDR2 from the germline V gene are SGHTA and FQGNSA. The CDR3 DNA follows: TGTGCCAGCAGCTTAGGAGGAACAAGCTCCTACGAGCAGTACTTC. This translates into CASSLGGTSSYEQYF.

This clonotype was observed at least ten times. The CDR3 loop is CASSWGGTGNEQFF. The DNA for the CDR3 is TGTGCCAGCAGTTGGGGGGGCACTGGCAATGAGCAGTTCTTC. The chain links TRBV28 to TRBJ2-1, with D maybe TRBD2 (7 bases). Trimming took off 4 bases at V and 6 bases at J, with 13 bases between the two ends. This CDR3 region has 14 residues. Germline values: CDR1 MDHEN, CDR2 SYDVKM. Based on the CDR3 plus reference TRBV28 and TRBJ2-1, the full variable domain is DVKVTQSSRYLVKRTGEKVFLECVQDMDHENMFWYRQDPGLGLRLIYFSYDVKMKEKGDIPEGYSVSREKKERFSLILESASTNQTSMYLCASSWGGTGNEQFFGPGTRLTVL.

This clonotype was seen at least ten times. V gene TRBV3-1 combines with J gene TRBJ2-6, with 8 bases identical to TRBD1. CDR1 LGHDT and CDR2 YNNKEL come from the germline V gene (reference sequence). The length of the CDR3 is 19 residues. V lost 4 bases, J lost 4 bases, and 15 bases stayed unmatched. CDR3 nucleotide sequence: TGTGCCAGCAGCCGCCCAAGGGAGACAGGGGTCGGAGGGGCCAACGTCCTGACTTTC. Amino acid sequence: CASSRPRETGVGGANVLTF.

This rearrangement joins TRBV9 to TRBJ2-3, with a tentative D call TRBD2 (6 bases). Germline assignment: CDR1 SGDLS and CDR2 YYNGEE. The CDR3 runs 15 residues. V was clipped by 4 bases and J by 0 bases, with 12 bases between them. The CDR3 here is CASSRDLTSTDTQYF. The CDR3 DNA sequence: TGTGCCAGCAGCAGGGACTTGACTAGCACAGATACGCAGTATTTT.

There are many counts of this clonotype. V gene TRBV5-4 combines with J gene TRBJ2-3; the match to TRBD2 covers 10 bases. Germline V gene lookup returns CDR1 SGHNT and CDR2 YYREEE (reference sequence). The trim removed 0 bases at V and 1 base at J, leaving 11 bases unmatched. There are 19 residues in the CDR3. The CDR3 DNA reads as TGTGCCAGCAGCTTGGAACTAGCGGGGATCTACGGGGGCACAGATACGCAGTATTTT. Protein sequence: CASSLELAGIYGGTDTQYF.